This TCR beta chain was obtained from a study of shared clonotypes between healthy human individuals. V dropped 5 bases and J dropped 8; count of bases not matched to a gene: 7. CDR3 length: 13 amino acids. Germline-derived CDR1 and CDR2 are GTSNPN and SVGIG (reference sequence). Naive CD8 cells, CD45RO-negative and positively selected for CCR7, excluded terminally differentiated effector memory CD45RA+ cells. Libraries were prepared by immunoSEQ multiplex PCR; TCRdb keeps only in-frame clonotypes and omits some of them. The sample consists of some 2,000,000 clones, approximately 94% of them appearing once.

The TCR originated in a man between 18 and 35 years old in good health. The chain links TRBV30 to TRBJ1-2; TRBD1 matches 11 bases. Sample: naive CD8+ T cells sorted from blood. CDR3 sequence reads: CAWWTGGAGGYTF. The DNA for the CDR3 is TGTGCCTGGTGGACAGGGGGCGCGGGAGGCTACACCTTC.